The 7 T cell receptor beta chains reported below all come from one sample, sequenced in a study of blood T cells in healthy people across ages. It was with a sample-barcoded 5' primer and a J-beta primer mix that a second PCR of roughly 6 to 12 cycles was run. TCRdb reprocessed the 5' RACE reads via MiXCR and lists one record per CDR3 protein. This table holds approximately 780,000 distinct CDR3 sequences, about a quarter found once. The same data also contributed to another study, on T cells of mothers and their children.

Sequencing input: blood. Source of these receptors: a boy between 10 and 17 years old in good health.

CDR3 residues: CASSADLVGTYEQYF. The CDR3 nucleotides read TGTGCCAGCAGTGCGGATTTGGTTGGGACCTACGAGCAGTACTTC. V gene TRBV2 combines with J gene TRBJ2-7; no definite D call. V dropped 4 bases and J dropped 2 bases, with 15 bases sitting between them. CDR1 is SNHLY, CDR2 FYNNEI, per germline. This CDR3 contains 15 residues.

This clonotype was counted only a few times. V usage is TRBV6-6 and J usage is TRBJ2-5; unclear D gene. Between the trimmed V and J ends, which lost 0 bases and 11 bases, there was a span of 10 bases. This CDR3 has 12 residues. CDR1 and CDR2 (germline): MNHNY, SVGAGI (reference sequence). CDR3 amino acids: CASSYSTPEQYF. For the CDR3, the DNA is TGTGCCAGCAGTTACTCGACCCCTGAGCAGTACTTC.

J is TRBJ2-5 and V is TRBV7-6; 7 nucleotides match TRBD2. TRBJ2-7 matches the DNA end more closely, so the J call is doubtful. The CDR3 length is 15 residues. Per germline, CDR1 SGHVS and CDR2 FNYEAQ. The CDR3, as DNA: TGTGCCAGCAGCTTAAGGGGAGGGCCACCCTACGAGCAGTACTTC. Protein sequence: CASSLRGGPPYEQYF.

This rearrangement joins TRBV5-1 to TRBJ2-5; TRBD1 is a possible D gene (5 bases). The CDR3 extends over 15 amino acids. The ends were cut back, 3 bases at V and 2 bases at J, with 14 bases in the middle. Germline loops: CDR1 SGHRS, CDR2 YFSETQ. DNA for the CDR3: TGCGCCAGCAGCTCCCAAAGCAGGGCTCAAGAGACCCAGTACTTC. Amino acid sequence: CASSSQSRAQETQYF.

This clonotype was observed a few times. The CDR3 spells CAGNLDRATGELFF. CDR3 coding DNA: TGTGCCGGCAATCTGGACAGGGCCACCGGGGAGCTGTTTTTT. The gene calls are TRBV5-4 and TRBJ2-2; 8 nucleotides match TRBD1. The V gene end was trimmed by 10 bases and the J gene end by 4 bases; junction bases not matched to a gene: 9. Per germline, CDR1 SGHNT and CDR2 YYREEE (reference sequence). The CDR3 spans 14 residues.

In this sample, this clonotype turned up a few times. This sequence joins TRBV24-1 and TRBJ1-4; 11 bases match TRBD1. The ends lost 1 base at V and 2 bases at J; junction bases unmatched: 5. There are 18 residues in the CDR3. CDR1 and CDR2 from the germline V gene are KGHDR and SFDVKD. The CDR3 region has the DNA TGTGCCACCAGTGATTTTAACCGGGACAGGGGGACTAATGAAAAACTGTTTTTT. It specifies CATSDFNRDRGTNEKLFF.

The J gene is TRBJ2-4, the V gene TRBV2, with D possibly TRBD1 on 6 matching bases. The CDR3 totals 14 residues. Germline CDR1 reads SNHLY; CDR2 reads FYNNEI. The V end lost 2 bases, the J end lost 4 bases, and 9 bases lay between the germline ends. This CDR3 reads CASSERQGKNIQYF. The CDR3 DNA follows: TGTGCCAGCAGTGAACGGCAGGGGAAAAACATTCAGTACTTC.